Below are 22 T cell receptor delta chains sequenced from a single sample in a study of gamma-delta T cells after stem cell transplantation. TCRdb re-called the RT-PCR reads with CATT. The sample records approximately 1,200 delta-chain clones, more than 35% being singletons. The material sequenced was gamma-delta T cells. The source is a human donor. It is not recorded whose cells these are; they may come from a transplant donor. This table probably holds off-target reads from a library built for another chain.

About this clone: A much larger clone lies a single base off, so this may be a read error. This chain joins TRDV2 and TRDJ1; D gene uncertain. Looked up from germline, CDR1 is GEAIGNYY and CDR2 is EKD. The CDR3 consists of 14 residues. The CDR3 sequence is CARDNLGNTDKLIF. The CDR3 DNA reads TGTGCCCGTGACAACCTAGGGAACACCGATAAACTCATCTTT.

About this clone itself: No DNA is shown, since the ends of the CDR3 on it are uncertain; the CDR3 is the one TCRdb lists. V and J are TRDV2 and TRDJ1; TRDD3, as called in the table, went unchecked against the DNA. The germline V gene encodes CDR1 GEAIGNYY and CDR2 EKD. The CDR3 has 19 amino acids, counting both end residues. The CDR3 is CACDTVPLEGDTDTDKLIF.

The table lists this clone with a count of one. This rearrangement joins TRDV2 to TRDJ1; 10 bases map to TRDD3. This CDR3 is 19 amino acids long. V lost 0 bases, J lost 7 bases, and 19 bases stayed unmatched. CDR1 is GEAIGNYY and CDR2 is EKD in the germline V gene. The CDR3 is CACDTVSGPGGYESAKLIF. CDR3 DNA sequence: TGTGCCTGTGACACCGTTAGCGGTCCTGGGGGATATGAGTCCGCTAAACTCATCTTT.

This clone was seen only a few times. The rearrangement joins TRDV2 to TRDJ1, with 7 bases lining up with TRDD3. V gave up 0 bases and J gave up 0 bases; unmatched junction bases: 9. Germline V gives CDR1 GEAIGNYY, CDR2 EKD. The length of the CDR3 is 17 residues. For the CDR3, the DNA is TGTGCCTGTGACACCCTTGGTGGGGGACCTAACACCGATAAACTCATCTTT. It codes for CACDTLGGGPNTDKLIF.

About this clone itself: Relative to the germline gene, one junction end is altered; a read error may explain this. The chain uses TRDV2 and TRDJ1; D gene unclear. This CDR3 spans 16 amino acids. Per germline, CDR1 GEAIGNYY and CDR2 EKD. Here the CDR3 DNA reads TGTGCCCGTGACTTCATCGAGACTGACGGGGCCGATAAACTCATCTTT. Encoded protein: CARDFIETDGADKLIF.

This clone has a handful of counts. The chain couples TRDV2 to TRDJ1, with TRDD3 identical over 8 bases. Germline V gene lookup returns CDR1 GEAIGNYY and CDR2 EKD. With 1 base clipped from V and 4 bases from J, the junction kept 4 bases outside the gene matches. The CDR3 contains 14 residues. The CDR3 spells CACDTLGASDKLIF. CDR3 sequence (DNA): TGTGCCTGTGACACACTGGGGGCCAGCGATAAACTCATCTTT.

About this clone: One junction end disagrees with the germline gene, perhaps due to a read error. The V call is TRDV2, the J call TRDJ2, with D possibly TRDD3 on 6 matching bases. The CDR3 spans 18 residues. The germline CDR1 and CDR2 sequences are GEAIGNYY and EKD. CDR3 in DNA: TGTGCCTGTGACCCCCCCTGGGGACCTCTTGCTTTGACAGCTCAACTCTTCTTT. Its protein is CACDPPWGPLALTAQLFF.

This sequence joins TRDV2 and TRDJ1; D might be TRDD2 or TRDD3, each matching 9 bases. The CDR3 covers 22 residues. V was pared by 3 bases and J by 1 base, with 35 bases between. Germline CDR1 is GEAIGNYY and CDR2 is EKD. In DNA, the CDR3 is TGTGCCTGTGACCCCCTTCCTACAATGGGGATACGAGAGGAGGGGTTCACCGATAAACTCATCTTT. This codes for CACDPLPTMGIREEGFTDKLIF.

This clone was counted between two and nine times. The DNA of the CDR3 is TGTGCCTGTGAATACTGGGGGGACGATAAACTCATCTTT. Its protein product is CACEYWGDDKLIF. The rearrangement uses TRDV2 and TRDJ1, with 8 bases aligning to TRDD3. The V gene end was trimmed by 4 bases and the J gene end by 4 bases; junction bases not matched to a gene: 4. CDR3 length equals 13 residues. Germline CDR1 is GEAIGNYY and CDR2 is EKD.

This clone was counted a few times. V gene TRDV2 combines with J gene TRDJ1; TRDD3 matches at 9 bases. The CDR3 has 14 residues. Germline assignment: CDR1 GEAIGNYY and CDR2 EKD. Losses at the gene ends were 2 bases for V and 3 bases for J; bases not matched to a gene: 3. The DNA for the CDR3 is TGTGCCTGTGACAGGCTGGGGGATCCCGATAAACTCATCTTT. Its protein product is CACDRLGDPDKLIF.

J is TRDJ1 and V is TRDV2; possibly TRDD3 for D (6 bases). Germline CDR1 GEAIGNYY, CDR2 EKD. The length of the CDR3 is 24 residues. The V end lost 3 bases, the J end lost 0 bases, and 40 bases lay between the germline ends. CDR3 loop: CACDPLHVDGGTLTNKGYTDKLIF. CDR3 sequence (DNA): TGTGCCTGTGACCCTCTTCACGTCGACGGGGGGACCCTAACCAACAAGGGTTACACCGATAAACTCATCTTT.

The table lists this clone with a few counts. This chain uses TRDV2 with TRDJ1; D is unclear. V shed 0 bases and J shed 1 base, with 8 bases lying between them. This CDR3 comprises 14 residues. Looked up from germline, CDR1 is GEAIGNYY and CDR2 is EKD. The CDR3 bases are TGTGCCTGTGACACCGTAACCAGCACCGATAAACTCATCTTT. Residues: CACDTVTSTDKLIF.

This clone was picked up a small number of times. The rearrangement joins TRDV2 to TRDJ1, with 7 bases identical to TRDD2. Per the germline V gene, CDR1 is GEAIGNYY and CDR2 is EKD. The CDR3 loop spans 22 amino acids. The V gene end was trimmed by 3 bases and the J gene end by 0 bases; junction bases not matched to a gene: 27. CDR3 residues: CACDSIRPSSSNDIAYTDKLIF. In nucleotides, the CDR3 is TGTGCCTGTGACTCTATCCGGCCTTCCTCGTCCAATGATATAGCGTACACCGATAAACTCATCTTT.

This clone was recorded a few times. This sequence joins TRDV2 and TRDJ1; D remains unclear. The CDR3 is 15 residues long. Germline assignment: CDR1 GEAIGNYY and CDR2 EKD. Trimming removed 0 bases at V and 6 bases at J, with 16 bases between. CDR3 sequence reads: CACDTVPQNENKLIF. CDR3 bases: TGTGCCTGTGACACCGTCCCCCAAAATGAAAATAAACTCATCTTT.

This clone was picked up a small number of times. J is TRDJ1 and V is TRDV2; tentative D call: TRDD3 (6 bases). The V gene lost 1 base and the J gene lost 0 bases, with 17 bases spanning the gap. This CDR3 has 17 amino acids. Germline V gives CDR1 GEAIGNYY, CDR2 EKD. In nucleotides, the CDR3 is TGTGCCTGTGACACAGTCGGGGATCGATCGTACACCGATAAACTCATCTTT. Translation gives CACDTVGDRSYTDKLIF.

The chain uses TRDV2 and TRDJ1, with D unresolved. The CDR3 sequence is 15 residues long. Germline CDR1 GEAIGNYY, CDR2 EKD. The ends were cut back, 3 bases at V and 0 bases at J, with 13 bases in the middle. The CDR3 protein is CACDPLTSDTDKLIF. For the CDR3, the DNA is TGTGCCTGTGACCCTCTCACCTCGGACACCGATAAACTCATCTTT.

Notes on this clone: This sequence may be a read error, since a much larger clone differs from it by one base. CDR3 sequence reads: CACDTGYELSWDTRQMFF. In nucleotides, the CDR3 is TGTGCCTGTGACACCGGATACGAACTTTCCTGGGACACCCGACAGATGTTTTTC. The gene calls are TRDV2 and TRDJ3; 7 bases are a match to TRDD3. There are 18 residues in the CDR3. CDR1 and CDR2 from the germline V gene are GEAIGNYY and EKD. J gave up 1 base and V 0 bases, and 5 bases lay outside the gene matches.

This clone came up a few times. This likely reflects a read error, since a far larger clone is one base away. CDR3 protein: CARDTIGGYANTDKLIF. For the CDR3, the DNA is TGTGCCCGTGACACCATTGGGGGATACGCCAACACCGATAAACTCATCTTT. The chain couples TRDV2 to TRDJ1; 11 bases line up with TRDD3. This CDR3 spans 17 amino acids. Germline V gives CDR1 GEAIGNYY, CDR2 EKD.

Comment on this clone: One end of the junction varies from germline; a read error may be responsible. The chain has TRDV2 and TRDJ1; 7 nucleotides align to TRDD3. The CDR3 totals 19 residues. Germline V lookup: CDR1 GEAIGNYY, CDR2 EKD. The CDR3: CACATVGDRGEVYTDKLIF. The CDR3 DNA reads TGTGCCTGTGCCACCGTCGGGGATAGGGGAGAGGTTTACACCGATAAACTCATCTTT.

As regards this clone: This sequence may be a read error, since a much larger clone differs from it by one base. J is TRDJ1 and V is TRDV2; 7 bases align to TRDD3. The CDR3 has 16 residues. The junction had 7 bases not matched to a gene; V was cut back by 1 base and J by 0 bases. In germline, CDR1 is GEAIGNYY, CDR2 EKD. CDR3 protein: CACDTLGAPDTDKLIF. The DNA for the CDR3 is TGTGCCTGTGACACTCTGGGGGCCCCGGACACCGATAAACTCATCTTT.

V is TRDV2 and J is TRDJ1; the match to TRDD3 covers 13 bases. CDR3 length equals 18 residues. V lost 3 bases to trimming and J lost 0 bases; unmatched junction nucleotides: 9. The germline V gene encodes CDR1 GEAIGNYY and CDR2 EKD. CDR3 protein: CACDLLGDTITYTDKLIF. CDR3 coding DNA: TGTGCCTGTGACCTACTGGGGGATACGATCACGTACACCGATAAACTCATCTTT.

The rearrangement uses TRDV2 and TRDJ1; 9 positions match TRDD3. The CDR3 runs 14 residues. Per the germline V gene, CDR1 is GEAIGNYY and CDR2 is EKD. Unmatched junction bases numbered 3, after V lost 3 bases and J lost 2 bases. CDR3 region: CACDSLGDTDKLIF. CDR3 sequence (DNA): TGTGCCTGTGACTCGCTGGGGGATACCGATAAACTCATCTTT.